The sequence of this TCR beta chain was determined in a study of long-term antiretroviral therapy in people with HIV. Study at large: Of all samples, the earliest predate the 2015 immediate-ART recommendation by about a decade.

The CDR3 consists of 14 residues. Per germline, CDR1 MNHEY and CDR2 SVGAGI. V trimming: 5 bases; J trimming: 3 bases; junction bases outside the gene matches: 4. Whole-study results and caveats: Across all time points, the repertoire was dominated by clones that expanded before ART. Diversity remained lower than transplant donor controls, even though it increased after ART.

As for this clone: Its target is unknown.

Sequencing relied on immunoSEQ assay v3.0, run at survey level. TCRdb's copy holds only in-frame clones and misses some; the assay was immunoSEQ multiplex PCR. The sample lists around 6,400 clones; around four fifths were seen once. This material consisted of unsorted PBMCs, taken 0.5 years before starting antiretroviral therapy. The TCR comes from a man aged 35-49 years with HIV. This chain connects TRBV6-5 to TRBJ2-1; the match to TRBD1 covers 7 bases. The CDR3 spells CASSTRQGYNEQFF. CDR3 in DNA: TGTGCCAGCAGTACCAGACAGGGCTACAATGAGCAGTTCTTC.